This T cell receptor (beta chain) was recovered during a study of blood T cell repertoires in COVID-19. Study in general: Samples came from the United States, Italy and Spain, spanning acute and convalescent COVID-19.

Participants spanned ages about 18 to 90 years and resided in 20 to 30 US areas. For recovered donors of Cohort 3, there were two negative PCRs, clearance, or symptom resolution. Per germline, CDR1 KGHDR and CDR2 SFDVKD. The CDR3 consists of 14 residues. V was pared by 4 bases and J by 6 bases, with 4 bases of the junction left unmatched. Sequenced by immunoSEQ multiplex PCR; TCRdb stores in-frame clones only, minus some. The sample has 320,000 or so clones, roughly 90% seen once. The sequenced sample was PBMCs or T cells enriched from blood (not recorded which). This receptor was identified in a woman aged 25 to 39 who had recovered from COVID-19. This chain connects TRBV24-1 to TRBJ2-1, with 8 bases identical to TRBD2. CDR3 DNA: TGTGCCACCAGTGACCCGGCGGGGGGCAATGAGCAGTTCTTC. Translating it yields CATSDPAGGNEQFF.